This TCR beta chain derives from a study of post-analysis software for immune sequencing data. This clonotype was counted a few times. Its antigen remains unidentified. Trimming pared 8 bases from V and 3 bases from J, leaving 11 bases between. The germline V gene has CDR1 MNHNY and CDR2 SVGAGI (reference sequence). The CDR3 totals 12 residues. Study-level findings and limits: Normalized Chao1 diversity was significantly reduced in patients versus controls. Five or six TRBV segments, TRBV5-6, TRBV5-1 and TRBV20-1 among them, were found more frequent in patients than controls.

Presence of unique molecular identifiers characterized the TCR beta cDNA libraries. The yield from roughly 1 to 10 million T cells was roughly 0.5 million cDNA molecules in total. Using its own MiXCR run on the PCR reads, TCRdb lists one record per CDR3 protein. The sample has about 770,000 distinct CDR3 sequences; 46% are singletons. Input material: blood. This chain joins TRBV6-6 and TRBJ2-7; possibly TRBD2 for D (7 bases). The receptor was isolated from a girl aged 5 to 17 with multiple sclerosis. CDR3 DNA: TGTGCCAGCCTCGGGGGGCGCTACGAGCAGTACTTC. Translated, it gives CASLGGRYEQYF.